This T cell receptor beta chain was recorded in a study of PD-1 blockade in classical Hodgkin lymphoma. Time point meaning: cycle 4 day 1 (C4D1), after five to seven weeks of nivolumab. Every patient relapsed after autologous stem cell transplantation, and brentuximab vedotin exposure varied. TCRdb keeps only in-frame clones here, not all; method: immunoSEQ multiplex PCR. Here the sample spans about 44,000 clones, roughly 70% being singletons. Germline V gene lookup returns CDR1 SQVTM and CDR2 ANQGSEA. Deletions cut 4 bases from V and 4 bases from J, with 11 bases between. This CDR3 spans 13 amino acids.

Sequencing was performed on peripheral blood mononuclear cells (PBMCs), taken before the fourth cycle of nivolumab. The chain uses TRBV29-1 and TRBJ1-5, with a weak D call TRBD1 (5 bases). This TCR was recovered from a human donor with classical Hodgkin lymphoma. CDR3 in amino acids: CSVARGPNQPQHF. The CDR3, as DNA: TGCAGCGTTGCCCGGGGCCCGAATCAGCCCCAGCATTTT.